Listed here is a single TCR beta chain. As yet, its antigen is unknown. This specimen belongs to a study of cytomegalovirus exposure and HLA in healthy donors. About the study: HLA-typed donors were the source of about 85 million unique TCRs held in an early data release.

Whole-study findings and limits: An analysis done earlier found most TCR beta V segments productive about 87% or about 30% of the time. In a later analysis, TCR beta V- and J-gene trimming showed a link to a missense DCLRE1C variant. Upon later analysis, TCR association rates were observed to vary by HLA locus, being highest for DRB1 and lowest for HLA-C.

Vbeta (60) and Jbeta (13) primers were used in the PCR. TCRdb's copy holds only in-frame clones and misses some; the assay was immunoSEQ multiplex PCR. The repertoire has more than 90,000 clones, roughly 79% of them found once; the top ten carry around 4.2%. This CDR3 has 11 amino acids. Germline V gene sequence: CDR1 SQVTM, CDR2 ANQGSEA. Trimming removed 4 bases from V and 12 bases from J, with 13 bases in between. The sequence was obtained from a woman aged 70-85 years in good health and CMV-seropositive. The rearrangement links TRBV29-1 to TRBJ2-4; possibly TRBD2 for D (6 bases). The material sequenced was PBMCs. The CDR3 region is CSVGGPGDQYF. CDR3 DNA sequence: TGCAGCGTTGGAGGACCGGGGGATCAGTACTTC.